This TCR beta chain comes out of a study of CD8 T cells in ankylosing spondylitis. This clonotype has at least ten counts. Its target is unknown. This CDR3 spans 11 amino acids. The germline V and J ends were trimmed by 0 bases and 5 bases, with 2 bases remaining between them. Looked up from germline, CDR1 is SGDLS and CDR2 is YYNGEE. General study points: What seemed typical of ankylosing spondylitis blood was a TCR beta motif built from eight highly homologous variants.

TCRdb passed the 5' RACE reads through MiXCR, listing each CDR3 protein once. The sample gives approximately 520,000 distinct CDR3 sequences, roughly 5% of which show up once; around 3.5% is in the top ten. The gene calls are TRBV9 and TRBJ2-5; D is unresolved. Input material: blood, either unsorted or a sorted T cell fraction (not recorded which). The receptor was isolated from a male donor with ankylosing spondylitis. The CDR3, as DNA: TGTGCCAGCAGCGTAGATGAGACCCAGTACTTC. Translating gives CASSVDETQYF.